The 20 T cell receptor beta chains given below trace back to one sample, sequenced in a study of T cell repertoires in cytomegalovirus infection. TCRdb fed the reads into MiXCR, producing one record per CDR3 protein. The table has under 600,000 distinct CDR3 sequences, approximately 15% seen once. The sequenced sample was CD8+ T cells from PBMCs. The receptors were gathered from a human donor in good health (CMV status not recorded). Some clones in this sample may be carry-over from other donors' samples.

This clonotype was seen repeatedly, ten times or more. The chain employs TRBV2 and TRBJ2-7; no definite D call. CDR3 size: 15 residues. Germline assignment: CDR1 SNHLY and CDR2 FYNNEI. Between the trimmed V and J ends, which lost 2 bases and 1 base, there was a span of 12 bases. For the CDR3, the DNA is TGTGCCAGCAGTGAATGGCCAGTAGCATCCTACGAGCAGTACTTC. This translates into CASSEWPVASYEQYF.

This clonotype has a count of ten or more. The rearrangement links TRBV6-5 to TRBJ2-7; no clear D gene. Germline CDR1 reads MNHEY; CDR2 reads SVGAGI. The CDR3 extends over 13 amino acids. V shed 2 bases and J shed 3 bases, with 8 bases lying between them. CDR3 DNA: TGTGCCAGCAGTTACGCCACTAACTACGAGCAGTACTTC. It codes for CASSYATNYEQYF.

This clonotype showed up just a few times. V usage is TRBV28 and J usage is TRBJ1-2; weak D call: TRBD1 (6 bases). The CDR3 has 16 residues. The V end lost 7 bases, the J end lost 4 bases, and 22 bases lay between the germline ends. Germline V lookup: CDR1 MDHEN, CDR2 SYDVKM. The CDR3 sequence is CASTYLRGGALYGYTF. The CDR3, as DNA: TGTGCCAGCACCTACCTGAGGGGGGGCGCCCTCTATGGCTACACCTTC.

This clonotype was recorded many times. The chain employs TRBV7-8 and TRBJ2-7; D not resolved. Per the germline V gene, CDR1 is SGHVS and CDR2 is FQNEAQ. V was cut by 5 bases and J by 0 bases, with 11 bases left in between. The CDR3 loop spans 14 amino acids. CDR3 region: CASSPDTSSYEQYF. CDR3 sequence (DNA): TGTGCCAGCAGCCCCGACACATCCTCCTACGAGCAGTACTTC.

This clonotype was seen many times. The rearrangement links TRBV7-9 to TRBJ1-2; TRBD1 matches at 11 bases. The germline gives CDR1 SEHNR, CDR2 FQNEAQ (reference sequence). Trimming cost V 1 base and J 5 bases; bases outside gene matches: 6. The CDR3 is 16 residues long. CDR3 region: CASSLVGQGDLYGYTF. The CDR3 DNA sequence: TGTGCCAGCAGCTTAGTGGGACAGGGGGACTTATATGGCTACACCTTC.

This clonotype was detected only a few times. The J gene is TRBJ1-1, the V gene TRBV7-9; no clear D. This CDR3 spans 10 amino acids. V was pared by 5 bases and J by 8 bases, with 6 bases between. CDR1 is SEHNR and CDR2 is FQNEAQ in the germline V gene (reference sequence). The CDR3 sequence: CASSQNEAFF. The CDR3 coding sequence is TGTGCCAGCAGCCAGAACGAAGCTTTCTTT.

This clonotype showed up many times. This chain uses TRBV5-1 with TRBJ1-3, with 12 bases that match TRBD1. Germline V lookup: CDR1 SGHRS, CDR2 YFSETQ. J lost 2 bases, V lost 3 bases, and 3 bases had no gene match. The CDR3 is 16 residues long. This CDR3 reads CASSSGTGGTGNTIYF. The CDR3 DNA follows: TGCGCCAGCAGCTCCGGGACAGGGGGCACTGGAAACACCATATATTTT.

This clonotype has a count of ten or more. V and J are TRBV14 and TRBJ2-3; D gene uncertain. V lost 5 bases and J lost 2, with 5 bases in between. The CDR3 runs 12 residues. Germline V gives CDR1 SGHDN, CDR2 FVKESK. The CDR3 DNA reads as TGTGCCAGCAGCTTTCTCACAGATACGCAGTATTTT. This encodes CASSFLTDTQYF.

The chain joins TRBV19 to TRBJ2-1, with TRBD1 matching 7 bases. CDR1 and CDR2 from the germline V gene are LNHDA and SQIVND (reference sequence). The CDR3 has 14 amino acids. J gave up 0 bases and V 10 bases, and 6 bases lay outside the gene matches. The CDR3 DNA reads TGTGCCACCCAGGACAGGAGCTCCTACAATGAGCAGTTCTTC. This translates into CATQDRSSYNEQFF.

The rearrangement uses TRBV19 and TRBJ1-3; D is uncertain. Per the germline V gene, CDR1 is LNHDA and CDR2 is SQIVND (reference sequence). This CDR3 has 16 amino acids. V lost 6 bases and J 0 bases, leaving 15 bases between the germline ends. The CDR3 here is CASSSPDEYSGNTIYF. CDR3 coding DNA: TGTGCCAGTAGCTCCCCGGACGAATACTCTGGAAACACCATATATTTT.

This clonotype was counted between two and nine times. This chain links TRBV16 with TRBJ1-2, with 10 bases aligning to TRBD1. V lost 1 base, J lost 8 bases, and 4 bases stayed unmatched. Per the germline V gene, CDR1 is KGHSY and CDR2 is FQNENV. The CDR3 totals 14 residues. Written as DNA, the CDR3 is TGTGCCAGCAGCCAATTGGGGACAGGGGACGGCTACACCTTC. Protein sequence: CASSQLGTGDGYTF. The variable domain in full, completed from reference TRBV16 and TRBJ1-2, reads GEEVAQTPKHLVRGEGQKAKLYCAPIKGHSYVFWYQQVLKNEFKFLISFQNENVFDETGMPKERFSAKCLPNSPCSLEIQATKLEDSAVYFCASSQLGTGDGYTFGSGTRLTVV.

The genes are TRBV6-5 and TRBJ1-5; D not certain. CDR1 and CDR2 from the germline V gene are MNHEY and SVGAGI. The CDR3 spans 14 residues. The V end lost 2 bases, the J end lost 1 base, and 6 bases lay between the germline ends. The CDR3 region is CASSYTRSNQPQHF. In DNA form, the CDR3 reads TGTGCCAGCAGTTACACGAGAAGCAATCAGCCCCAGCATTTT.

This clonotype was seen many times. The V and J genes are TRBV11-3 and TRBJ2-1; 14 bases are a match to TRBD2. This CDR3 is 18 amino acids long. V lost 0 bases and J lost 4; bases outside the gene matches: 5. Germline V gene lookup returns CDR1 SGHNT and CDR2 YENEEA. CDR3 DNA: TGTGCCAGCAGCTTAGAGGGGACTAGCGGGGGCCTTTACAATGAGCAGTTCTTC. Translating it yields CASSLEGTSGGLYNEQFF.

This clonotype has a count of ten or more. V gene TRBV7-9 combines with J gene TRBJ1-4; D call uncertain. Trimming stripped 3 bases from V and 3 bases from J, with 5 bases between. The CDR3 consists of 13 residues. Germline V gene data show CDR1 as SEHNR and CDR2 as FQNEAQ (reference sequence). CDR3 residues: CASSFDSNEKLFF. The CDR3 DNA is TGTGCCAGCAGCTTCGACTCTAATGAAAAACTGTTTTTT. Variable domain in full (rest from reference TRBV7-9 and TRBJ1-4): DTGVSQNPRHKITKRGQNVTFRCDPISEHNRLYWYRQTLGQGPEFLTYFQNEAQLEKSRLLSDRFSAERPKGSFSTLEIQRTEQGDSAMYLCASSFDSNEKLFFGSGTQLSVL.

This clonotype has ten or more counts. J is TRBJ1-1 and V is TRBV28; no definite D call. CDR3 size: 13 residues. Deletions cut 6 bases from V and 1 base from J, with 9 bases between. Per germline, CDR1 MDHEN and CDR2 SYDVKM. The CDR3 DNA sequence: TGTGCCAGCAGAGCCCTACGGAACACTGAAGCTTTCTTT. It translates to CASRALRNTEAFF.

Regarding this clonotype: With a much larger clone just one base away, this may be a read error. The chain uses TRBV6-2 or TRBV6-3 and TRBJ2-1; D is undetermined. The CDR3 has 12 residues. The V gene lost 6 bases and the J gene lost 4 bases, with 7 bases spanning the gap. Germline V gene lookup returns CDR1 MNHEY and CDR2 SVGEGT. CDR3 DNA: TGTGCCAGCAGCACCGCTTACAATGAGCAGTTCTTC. Translation gives CASSTAYNEQFF.

At least ten counts were recorded for this clonotype. The chain combines TRBV10-3 with TRBJ1-5, with D unresolved. CDR3 length equals 16 residues. The V gene lost 1 base and the J gene lost 0 bases, with 10 bases spanning the gap. Germline CDR1 and CDR2: ENHRY and SYGVKD. CDR3 nucleotides: TGTGCCATCAGTGAGTGGGGAAGGAATAGCAATCAGCCCCAGCATTTT. This translates into CAISEWGRNSNQPQHF.

This clonotype was recorded at least ten times. This chain uses TRBV7-9 with TRBJ2-1; TRBD2 matches 9 bases. CDR1 is SEHNR, CDR2 FQNEAQ, per germline (reference sequence). V shed 3 bases, J shed 6 bases, and the junction held 3 bases outside the gene matches. The CDR3 consists of 14 residues. The CDR3 nucleotides are TGTGCCAGCAGCTTTAGCGGGGGCCCCAATGAGCAGTTCTTC. It codes for CASSFSGGPNEQFF.

In this sample, this clonotype turned up many times. An end of the junction does not agree with germline; a read error may underlie this. V is TRBV10-3 and J is TRBJ1-3; D may be TRBD1 (5 bases). Per germline, CDR1 ENHRY and CDR2 SYGVKD. The CDR3 consists of 15 residues. The CDR3 DNA reads as TGTGGCATCACTGGGGGGGACCCCAAAAGTAACACCATATATTTT. This translates into CGITGGDPKSNTIYF.

This clonotype was counted a single time. This may arise from a read error, as a much more abundant clone is one base away. This sequence joins TRBV7-2 and TRBJ2-7; 11 bases are shared with TRBD2. V was pared by 3 bases and J by 4 bases, with 2 bases of the junction left unmatched. This CDR3 comprises 14 residues. CDR1 SGHTA and CDR2 FQGNSA come from the germline V gene. This chain's CDR3 is CASSFRLAGYEQYF. The CDR3 DNA reads as TGTGCCAGCAGCTTTCGACTAGCGGGATACGAGCAGTACTTC. Based on the CDR3 plus reference TRBV7-2 and TRBJ2-7, the full variable domain is GAGVSQSPSNKVTEKGKDVELRCDPISGHTALYWYRQSLGQGLEFLIYFQGNSAPDKSGLPSDRFSAERTGGSVSTLTIQRTQQEDSAVYLCASSFRLAGYEQYFGPGTRLTVT.